This is a list of T cell receptor beta chains from one sample in a study of T cells after somatic rescue of genetic block. Some clones are missing from TCRdb's copy, which holds only in-frame ones; the method was immunoSEQ multiplex PCR. The sample lists 10,000 to 15,000 clones, over 65% occurring once. Sequencing used peripheral blood mononuclear cells (PBMCs). The receptor source for this set is a boy aged 5-17 years. CDR3s include the opening cysteine and the closing phenylalanine or tryptophan. The D gene is left open where the match is weak. Not every row has a clone size; where given, it reads once, few, many or a size class.

>14|NA|TRBV7-9|NA|TRBJ1-3
CASSSEASGNTIYF
TGTGCCAGCAGCTCAGAGGCCTCTGGAAACACCATATATTTT
>17|NA|TRBV2|NA|TRBJ1-2
CASSEDFILQRHYGYTF
TGTGCCAGCAGTGAAGACTTTATCCTGCAGCGTCACTATGGCTACACCTTC
>15|NA|TRBV7-8|NA|TRBJ2-5
CASSLINRGQETQYF
TGTGCCAGCAGCTTAATTAATAGGGGGCAAGAGACCCAGTACTTC
>15|NA|TRBV18|NA|TRBJ1-2
CASSPLGGSGYGYTF
TGTGCCAGCTCACCCCTTGGGGGGTCGGGCTATGGCTACACCTTC
>14|NA|TRBV28|NA|TRBJ2-4
CASSLFRGRNIQYF
TGTGCCAGCAGTTTATTTAGGGGCAGAAACATTCAGTACTTC
>17|NA|TRBV21-1|NA|TRBJ2-5
CASSNLPLAGNQETQYF
TGTGCCAGCAGCAACTTACCCTTAGCGGGAAACCAAGAGACCCAGTACTTC
>10|NA|TRBV21-1|NA|TRBJ2-5
CAPVEETQYF
TGTGCCCCCGTTGAAGAGACCCAGTACTTC
>10|NA|TRBV28|NA|TRBJ2-7
CASHLHEQYF
TGTGCCAGCCACCTTCACGAGCAGTACTTC
>15|TRBD1|TRBV30|NA|TRBJ2-7
CAWRRSQGTAYEQYF
TGTGCCTGGAGGCGTTCACAGGGGACCGCCTACGAGCAGTACTTC
>18|TRBD1|TRBV5-8|NA|TRBJ2-5
CASSLGGGANIRPETQYF
TGTGCCAGCAGCTTGGGAGGGGGCGCGAACATCCGGCCAGAGACCCAGTACTTC
>16|NA|TRBV7-9|NA|TRBJ1-2
CASTLSGTTSNYGYTF
TGTGCCAGCACTCTATCTGGGACAACTAGTAACTATGGCTACACCTTC
>17|TRBD2|TRBV5-5|NA|TRBJ2-3
CASSLGTSGGFFDTQYF
TGTGCCAGCAGCCTAGGGACTAGCGGGGGATTCTTTGATACGCAGTATTTT
>15|NA|TRBV6-1|NA|TRBJ1-1
CASSELRGRGTEAFF
TGTGCCAGCAGTGAACTTCGAGGGCGGGGGACTGAAGCTTTCTTT
>17|NA|TRBV5-6|NA|TRBJ2-5
CASIPYGGLVSQETQYF
TGTGCCAGCATCCCTTATGGGGGGCTGGTGTCCCAAGAGACCCAGTACTTC
>19|TRBD1|TRBV10-3|NA|TRBJ1-3
CAISAEPFRTGGNGNTIYF
TGTGCCATCAGTGCCGAGCCCTTCAGGACAGGGGGAAATGGAAACACCATATATTTT
>11|NA|TRBV30|few|TRBJ2-7
CAWSGYGEQYF
TGTGCCTGGAGTGGGTATGGCGAGCAGTACTTC
>15|NA|TRBV25-1|NA|TRBJ2-3
CASSVRASSTDTQYF
TGTGCCAGCAGTGTCAGAGCCTCTAGCACAGATACGCAGTATTTT
>16|TRBD2|TRBV7-8|NA|TRBJ2-1
CASSLGSGGAWNEQFF
TGTGCCAGCAGCTTAGGTAGCGGGGGGGCCTGGAATGAGCAGTTCTTC
>15|NA|TRBV7-2|few|TRBJ2-6
CASSLGGAGANVLTF
TGTGCCAGCAGCTTAGGGGGGGCTGGGGCCAACGTCCTGACTTTC
>11|NA|TRBV23-1|NA|TRBJ2-7
CASSQSGTQYF
TGCGCCAGCAGTCAATCAGGCACGCAGTACTTC
>15|NA|TRBV6-5|few|TRBJ2-7
CASRGRGRGRDEQYF
TGTGCCAGCAGGGGGAGAGGACGGGGCCGGGACGAGCAGTACTTC
>12|NA|TRBV27|NA|TRBJ1-1
CASSRTGSEAFF
TGTGCCAGCAGTAGAACAGGGTCTGAAGCTTTCTTT
>15|NA|TRBV7-9|NA|TRBJ2-7
CASSLGAAVTYEQYF
TGTGCCAGCAGCTTAGGGGCAGCAGTTACCTACGAGCAGTACTTC
>15|TRBD1|TRBV5-1|NA|TRBJ2-7
CASSLRQGERAEQYF
TGCGCCAGCAGCCTACGACAGGGTGAGAGGGCCGAGCAGTACTTC
>13|NA|TRBV7-9|few|TRBJ2-6
CASSFSGANVLTF
TGTGCCAGCAGCTTTAGTGGGGCCAACGTCCTGACTTTC
>11|NA|TRBV7-2|NA|TRBJ2-7
CASSLAHEQYF
TGTGCCAGCAGCTTAGCCCACGAGCAGTACTTC
>15|TRBD1|TRBV5-1|medium-sized|TRBJ1-2
CASSFPGQGVSGYTF
TGCGCCAGCAGCTTCCCGGGACAGGGAGTCTCTGGCTACACCTTC
>15|NA|TRBV9|NA|TRBJ1-5
CASSVEGYSNQPQHF
TGTGCCAGCAGCGTAGAGGGGTATAGCAATCAGCCCCAGCATTTT
>16|TRBD2|TRBV19|once|TRBJ2-7
CASSMPSGRAAYEQYF
TGTGCCAGTAGTATGCCTAGCGGGAGGGCCGCCTACGAGCAGTACTTC
>16|TRBD2|TRBV18|NA|TRBJ2-1
CASSPPGTSGRNEQFF
TGTGCCAGCTCACCACCAGGGACTAGCGGGAGGAATGAGCAGTTCTTC
>13|NA|TRBV28|once|TRBJ2-7
CASSYQAPKKQYF
TGTGCCAGCAGTTATCAGGCGCCGAAAAAGCAGTACTTC
>14|TRBD1|TRBV5-1|NA|TRBJ2-4
CASSIGQGKNIQYF
TGCGCCAGCAGCATAGGACAGGGCAAAAACATTCAGTACTTC
>15|NA|TRBV19|NA|TRBJ1-6
CASSESGVYNSPLHF
TGTGCCAGTAGTGAGTCTGGAGTCTATAATTCACCCCTCCACTTT
>11|NA|TRBV29-1|NA|TRBJ1-2
CSVEVYQGRTF
TGCAGCGTTGAAGTTTATCAGGGCCGGACCTTC
>14|NA|TRBV6-1|few|TRBJ2-7
CASSEGRPSYEQYF
TGTGCCAGCAGTGAAGGCAGACCCTCCTACGAGCAGTACTTC
>14|NA|TRBV7-3|NA|TRBJ2-2
CASRPRGQAGELFF
TGTGCCAGCAGACCACGGGGGCAGGCCGGGGAGCTGTTTTTT
>15|NA|TRBV5-1|NA|TRBJ1-4
CASRSAGAQGEKLFF
TGCGCCAGCAGGAGTGCAGGGGCGCAGGGCGAAAAACTGTTTTTT
>13|TRBD2|TRBV7-9|NA|TRBJ2-7
CASSFLADYEQYF
TGTGCCAGCAGCTTCCTAGCGGACTACGAGCAGTACTTC
>13|NA|TRBV10-3|few|TRBJ2-2
CAISAGLAGELFF
TGTGCCATCAGTGCCGGACTCGCCGGGGAGCTGTTTTTT
>15|TRBD2|TRBV5-4|NA|TRBJ2-7
CASSPAGVTPYEQYF
TGTGCCAGCAGCCCTGCGGGAGTCACCCCCTACGAGCAGTACTTC
>14|TRBD1|TRBV6-6|NA|TRBJ2-7
CASSYARGQYEQYF
TGTGCCAGCAGTTACGCCAGGGGGCAATACGAGCAGTACTTC
>13|NA|TRBV11-3|NA|TRBJ2-2
CASSLGAAGELFF
TGTGCCAGCAGCTTAGGGGCGGCCGGGGAGCTGTTTTTT
>15|TRBD2|TRBV5-1|NA|TRBJ2-3
CASSLGLAVTDTQYF
TGCGCCAGCAGCTTGGGACTAGCGGTCACAGATACGCAGTATTTT
>13|TRBD1|TRBV6-1|NA|TRBJ2-5
CASRGTGKETQYF
TGTGCCAGCAGGGGGACAGGTAAAGAGACCCAGTACTTC
>14|NA|TRBV19|NA|TRBJ1-2
CASSIGLGGYGYTF
TGTGCCAGTAGTATAGGCCTTGGGGGCTATGGCTACACCTTC
>14|NA|TRBV6-1|few|TRBJ1-4
CASKFGVGEEKLFF
TGTGCCAGCAAATTCGGGGTTGGGGAGGAAAAACTGTTTTTT
>11|NA|TRBV11-3|NA|TRBJ2-5
CASSPRETQYF
TGTGCCAGCAGTCCACGGGAGACCCAGTACTTC
>14|TRBD2|TRBV10-3|NA|TRBJ2-5
CAISLREGKETQYF
TGTGCCATCAGTTTGAGGGAGGGAAAAGAGACCCAGTACTTC
>14|NA|TRBV6-1|NA|TRBJ2-7
CASTPGDAIGEQYF
TGTGCCAGCACCCCCGGGGACGCTATAGGCGAGCAGTACTTC
>14|NA|TRBV28|NA|TRBJ2-1
CASSLLAGLNEQFF
TGTGCCAGCAGTTTACTGGCGGGGTTGAATGAGCAGTTCTTC
>15|NA|TRBV2|NA|TRBJ2-1
CASRGEAGPYNEQFF
TGTGCCAGCAGGGGGGAAGCGGGCCCCTACAATGAGCAGTTCTTC
>15|NA|TRBV28|few|TRBJ2-3
CASSLAGVRADTQYF
TGTGCCAGCAGTTTAGCAGGGGTGCGTGCAGATACGCAGTATTTT
>16|TRBD2|TRBV19|NA|TRBJ2-1
CASSIAGRGALNEQFF
TGTGCCAGTAGTATAGCGGGGCGGGGGGCCCTCAATGAGCAGTTCTTC
>15|TRBD1|TRBV28|NA|TRBJ2-6
CASGTGHSGANVLTF
TGTGCCAGCGGGACAGGCCACTCTGGGGCCAACGTCCTGACTTTC
>14|NA|TRBV28|NA|TRBJ1-5
CASSLLTEGQPQHF
TGTGCCAGCAGTCTATTGACGGAGGGTCAGCCCCAGCATTTT
>14|NA|TRBV30|NA|TRBJ1-1
CAWSVLKGSTEAFF
TGTGCCTGGAGTGTACTAAAGGGCAGCACTGAAGCTTTCTTT